This TCR beta chain emerged from a study of blood T cell repertoires in COVID-19. The CDR3 spans 19 residues. Per germline, CDR1 MDHEN and CDR2 SYDVKM. V lost 6 bases, J lost 3 bases, and 21 bases stayed unmatched. Sequenced by immunoSEQ multiplex PCR; TCRdb stores in-frame clones only, minus some. This table holds roughly 220,000 clones, roughly 84% found once. The TCR was taken from a man aged 25 to 40 with active or convalescent COVID-19. The chain combines TRBV28 with TRBJ1-1, with TRBD1 matching over 8 bases. The sequenced sample consisted of peripheral blood. The CDR3 spells CASRPGARQGRLRDTEAFF. CDR3 DNA: TGTGCCAGCAGACCAGGGGCCCGACAGGGGCGCCTTAGGGACACTGAAGCTTTCTTT. Looking up the rest from reference TRBV28 and TRBJ1-1 gives the full variable domain: DVKVTQSSRYLVKRTGEKVFLECVQDMDHENMFWYRQDPGLGLRLIYFSYDVKMKEKGDIPEGYSVSREKKERFSLILESASTNQTSMYLCASRPGARQGRLRDTEAFFGQGTRLTVV.